These T cell receptor beta chains were read from a single sample in a study of vaccination effects on CD4 cells after COVID-19. The data were produced by immunoSEQ multiplex PCR, yet TCRdb's version contains in-frame clones alone and is incomplete. The table records around 28,000 clones, over 70% of them present only once. No cognate antigen is known for these TCRs. This sample comprised CD4+ T cells from PBMCs cultured with SARS-CoV-2 spike peptides, obtained before COVID-19 vaccination. These receptors were collected from a human donor who received a COVID-19 vaccine. CDR3s include the opening cysteine and the closing phenylalanine or tryptophan. The order of the fields is V gene, clone size, J gene, CDR3 protein. Clone size, where shown, is once, few, many, or a class for clones that have expanded.

V gene: TRBV30
clone size: .
J gene: TRBJ2-1
CDR3 protein: CAWRRGPGGNEQFF

V gene: TRBV28
clone size: once
J gene: TRBJ1-5
CDR3 protein: CASSTTGGYNQPQHF

V gene: TRBV30
clone size: once
J gene: TRBJ1-1
CDR3 protein: CAWSVLGVEAFF

V gene: TRBV30
clone size: .
J gene: TRBJ1-2
CDR3 protein: CAWSWGRPYGYTF

V gene: TRBV3-1/TRBV3-2
clone size: .
J gene: TRBJ1-1
CDR3 protein: CASSQQVTNTEAFF

V gene: TRBV7-2
clone size: .
J gene: TRBJ1-2
CDR3 protein: CASSLKGGGGYGYTF

V gene: TRBV2
clone size: .
J gene: TRBJ2-3
CDR3 protein: CASSEKGTASTDTQYF

V gene: TRBV4-1
clone size: .
J gene: TRBJ2-2
CDR3 protein: CASSQDVGSGELFF

V gene: TRBV2
clone size: .
J gene: TRBJ1-5
CDR3 protein: CASSDAQGAGNQPQHF

V gene: TRBV5-1
clone size: .
J gene: TRBJ2-5
CDR3 protein: CASSLDSRGETQYF

V gene: TRBV24-1
clone size: .
J gene: TRBJ2-3
CDR3 protein: CASQAGSTDTQYF

V gene: TRBV7-2
clone size: once
J gene: TRBJ2-7
CDR3 protein: CASSSDGLAGLYEQYF

V gene: TRBV10-3
clone size: .
J gene: TRBJ2-1
CDR3 protein: CAISDPGQGARSIYNEQFF

V gene: TRBV7-9
clone size: .
J gene: TRBJ1-1
CDR3 protein: CASSLAGTGNTEAFF

V gene: TRBV5-1
clone size: few
J gene: TRBJ1-6
CDR3 protein: CASSSDGAGSPLHF

V gene: TRBV28
clone size: .
J gene: TRBJ2-7
CDR3 protein: CASSSTGKSYEQYF

V gene: TRBV4-3
clone size: .
J gene: TRBJ2-2
CDR3 protein: CASSQDDWSFTGELFF

V gene: TRBV5-4
clone size: .
J gene: TRBJ1-1
CDR3 protein: CASSLSQLTTEAFF

V gene: TRBV7-6
clone size: .
J gene: TRBJ2-3
CDR3 protein: CASSLGTSGGAGDTQYF

V gene: TRBV5-6
clone size: .
J gene: TRBJ1-2
CDR3 protein: CASSRQGPYYGYTF

V gene: TRBV5-1
clone size: .
J gene: TRBJ2-1
CDR3 protein: CASSPPSSYNEQFF

V gene: TRBV13
clone size: .
J gene: TRBJ2-3
CDR3 protein: CASSPGLAGPSTDTQYF

V gene: TRBV10-3
clone size: .
J gene: TRBJ1-1
CDR3 protein: CAIKQGMRSTEAFF

V gene: TRBV14
clone size: .
J gene: TRBJ1-2
CDR3 protein: CASSQVGGVYGYTF

V gene: TRBV9
clone size: .
J gene: TRBJ2-7
CDR3 protein: CASSPAGPGREQYF

V gene: TRBV4-2
clone size: .
J gene: TRBJ2-2
CDR3 protein: CASSQDPQGELFF

V gene: TRBV18
clone size: .
J gene: TRBJ1-2
CDR3 protein: CASSLDRGYTF

V gene: TRBV15
clone size: .
J gene: TRBJ2-7
CDR3 protein: CATSRDGSYEQYF

V gene: TRBV18
clone size: .
J gene: TRBJ2-5
CDR3 protein: CASSPGLTPYQETQYF

V gene: TRBV19
clone size: .
J gene: TRBJ1-4
CDR3 protein: CASSIQGSSANEKLFF

V gene: TRBV21-1
clone size: once
J gene: TRBJ2-5
CDR3 protein: CASSKVDGEEETQYF